The clone carrying this TCR beta chain was observed a single time. The CDR3 length is 16 residues. Germline V gene sequence: CDR1 SGHNT, CDR2 YYREEE (reference sequence). V was pared by 4 bases and J by 1 base, with 14 bases between. This record comes from a study of lymphopenia after photon versus proton radiotherapy. Clones were sequenced by immunoSEQ multiplex PCR, and TCRdb holds only the in-frame ones, with some missing. The repertoire holds 67,000 or so clones, with approximately 87% as singletons. Here the sequenced sample was peripheral blood, taken from a patient treated with proton-based radiotherapy. The rearrangement joins TRBV5-4 to TRBJ2-2, with D possibly called TRBD1 or TRBD2 (5 bases each). The receptor's source is a man at least 80 years old with esophageal cancer. CDR3 DNA sequence: TGTGCCAGCAGCGGGACGTGGGGAAGGAACACCGGGGAGCTGTTTTTT. This codes for CASSGTWGRNTGELFF.